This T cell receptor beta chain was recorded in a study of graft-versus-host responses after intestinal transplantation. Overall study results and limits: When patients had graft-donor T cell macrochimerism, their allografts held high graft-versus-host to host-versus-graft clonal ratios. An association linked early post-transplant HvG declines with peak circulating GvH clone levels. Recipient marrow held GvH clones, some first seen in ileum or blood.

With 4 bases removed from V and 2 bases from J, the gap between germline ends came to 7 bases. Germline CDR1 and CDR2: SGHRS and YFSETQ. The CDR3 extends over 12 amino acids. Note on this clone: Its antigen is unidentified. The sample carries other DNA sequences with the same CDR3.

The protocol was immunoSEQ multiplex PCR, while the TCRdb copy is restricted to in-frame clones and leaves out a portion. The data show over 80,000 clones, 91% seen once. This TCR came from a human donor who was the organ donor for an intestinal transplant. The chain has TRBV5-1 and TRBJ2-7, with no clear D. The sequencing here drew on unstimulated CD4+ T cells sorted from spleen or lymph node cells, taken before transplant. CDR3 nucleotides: TGCGCCAGCAGCCTTGACACCTACGAGCAGTACTTC. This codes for CASSLDTYEQYF.